This TCR beta chain was recovered during a study of T-cell memory formation after mild COVID-19. TCRdb called the 5' RACE reads again in MiXCR, with one record for every CDR3 protein. Among about 560,000 distinct CDR3 sequences, about 20% were seen once, and the ten largest hold under 8.5%. This CDR3 has 12 residues. Germline V gene sequence: CDR1 GTSNPN, CDR2 SVGIG (reference sequence). Trimming shortened V by 5 bases and J by 14 bases, and 16 bases separated the two germline ends. The material sequenced was PBMCs or a T cell subset sorted from them (not recorded which). This chain joins TRBV30 and TRBJ1-6; possibly TRBD1 for D (5 bases). The clonotype comes from an adult woman who had mild COVID-19 (a few samples of this study predate the infection). Cell type and time point are not known. As DNA, the CDR3 is TGTGCCTGGTCTTGGGACCGCCGAGCCCTCCACTTT. It yields the protein CAWSWDRRALHF.